These T cell receptor beta chains were read from a single sample in a study of blood T cell repertoires in COVID-19. Profiled with immunoSEQ multiplex PCR; TCRdb holds only in-frame clones, not every one. This table has over 250,000 clones, 83% appearing once. Sample: peripheral blood. Receptors originate from a woman in her fifties or sixties who had recovered from COVID-19. Each CDR3 is given with its conserved first and last residue. The D gene is left open where the match is weak. Not all rows give a size; the values are once, few, many and, for expanded clones, a class.

V: TRBV4-3
J: TRBJ2-1
D: -
size: -
CDR3: CASSQDGSSNNEQFF
DNA: TGCGCCAGCAGCCAAGATGGCTCTAGTAACAATGAGCAGTTCTTC

V: TRBV2
J: TRBJ2-3
D: -
size: -
CDR3: CASGSGHSTDTQYF
DNA: TGTGCCAGCGGGAGCGGGCATAGCACAGATACGCAGTATTTT

V: TRBV5-4
J: TRBJ1-2
D: TRBD1
size: -
CDR3: CASSFSPATGGRAHYTF
DNA: TGTGCCAGCAGCTTCTCTCCCGCAACAGGGGGCCGGGCCCACTACACCTTC

V: TRBV27
J: TRBJ2-2
D: TRBD1
size: once
CDR3: CASSRTGGLGGELFF
DNA: TGTGCCAGCAGCCGGACAGGGGGTCTGGGCGGGGAGCTGTTTTTT

V: TRBV28
J: TRBJ1-1
D: TRBD1
size: -
CDR3: CASSFGDRGRTEAFF
DNA: TGTGCCAGCAGTTTTGGGGACAGGGGGCGGACTGAAGCTTTCTTT

V: TRBV28
J: TRBJ2-5
D: -
size: -
CDR3: CASSLSGTGWETQYF
DNA: TGTGCCAGCAGTTTATCCGGGACTGGTTGGGAGACCCAGTACTTC

V: TRBV19
J: TRBJ2-3
D: -
size: -
CDR3: CASSITTSTDTQYF
DNA: TGTGCCAGTAGTATCACGACTAGCACAGATACGCAGTATTTT

V: TRBV15
J: TRBJ1-1
D: -
size: -
CDR3: CATSRDYREDAFF
DNA: TGTGCCACCAGCAGAGATTATCGAGAAGATGCTTTCTTT

V: TRBV6-5
J: TRBJ1-6
D: -
size: -
CDR3: CASRERNSPLHF
DNA: TGTGCCAGCAGGGAGAGAAATTCACCCCTCCACTTT

V: TRBV18
J: TRBJ2-2
D: -
size: -
CDR3: CASSPLPDKNTGELFF
DNA: TGTGCCAGCTCACCCCTCCCGGACAAGAACACCGGGGAGCTGTTTTTT

V: TRBV12-3/TRBV12-4
J: TRBJ1-2
D: TRBD1
size: -
CDR3: CARATGVVYGYTF
DNA: TGTGCCAGAGCTACAGGGGTTGTCTATGGCTACACCTTC

V: TRBV28
J: TRBJ2-5
D: -
size: -
CDR3: CASSLGAGLQETQYF
DNA: TGTGCCAGCAGTTTAGGGGCAGGGCTCCAAGAGACCCAGTACTTC

V: TRBV14
J: TRBJ1-1
D: -
size: -
CDR3: CASSPQLMGANTEAFF
DNA: TGTGCCAGCAGCCCCCAGTTAATGGGGGCGAACACTGAAGCTTTCTTT

V: TRBV27
J: TRBJ1-2
D: -
size: -
CDR3: CASSRTPATNYGYTF
DNA: TGTGCCAGCAGCCGGACACCTGCCACCAACTATGGCTACACCTTC

V: TRBV5-1
J: TRBJ1-5
D: -
size: -
CDR3: CASSPTAESNQPQHF
DNA: TGCGCCAGCAGCCCGACAGCCGAGAGCAATCAGCCCCAGCATTTT

V: TRBV5-1
J: TRBJ2-1
D: -
size: -
CDR3: CASSLVRGPTAYNEQFF
DNA: TGCGCCAGCAGCTTGGTCAGGGGACCTACTGCCTACAATGAGCAGTTCTTC

V: TRBV19
J: TRBJ1-6
D: -
size: -
CDR3: CASSADSPPLHF
DNA: TGTGCCAGTAGTGCGGACAGTCCACCCCTCCACTTT

V: TRBV9
J: TRBJ1-1
D: -
size: once
CDR3: CASNAGILNTEAFF
DNA: TGTGCCAGCAACGCCGGGATACTGAACACTGAAGCTTTCTTT

V: TRBV28
J: TRBJ2-1
D: TRBD2
size: few
CDR3: CASSRTGGPVNEQFF
DNA: TGTGCCAGCAGTCGTACGGGAGGGCCAGTCAATGAGCAGTTCTTC

V: TRBV7-2
J: TRBJ1-6
D: TRBD1
size: -
CDR3: CAAEGAGNSPLHF
DNA: TGTGCCGCCGAGGGGGCTGGTAATTCACCCCTCCACTTT

V: TRBV7-2
J: TRBJ2-1
D: TRBD1
size: -
CDR3: CASSSRTGSSYNEQFF
DNA: TGTGCCAGCAGCTCAAGGACAGGCAGCTCCTACAATGAGCAGTTCTTC

V: TRBV18
J: TRBJ2-7
D: -
size: -
CDR3: CASSRESSYEQYF
DNA: TGTGCCAGCTCTCGCGAATCCTCCTACGAGCAGTACTTC